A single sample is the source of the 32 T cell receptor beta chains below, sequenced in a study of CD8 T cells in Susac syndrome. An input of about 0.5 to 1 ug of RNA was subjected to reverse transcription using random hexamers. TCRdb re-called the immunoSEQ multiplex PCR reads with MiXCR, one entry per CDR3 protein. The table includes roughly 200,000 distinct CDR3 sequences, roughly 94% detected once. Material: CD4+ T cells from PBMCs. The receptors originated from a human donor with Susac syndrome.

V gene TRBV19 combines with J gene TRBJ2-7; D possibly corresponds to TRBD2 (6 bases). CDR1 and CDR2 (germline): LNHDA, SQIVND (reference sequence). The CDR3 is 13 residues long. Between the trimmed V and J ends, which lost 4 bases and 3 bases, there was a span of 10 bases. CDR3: CASSTVGGYEQYF. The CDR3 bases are TGTGCCAGTAGTACGGTGGGGGGCTACGAGCAGTACTTC.

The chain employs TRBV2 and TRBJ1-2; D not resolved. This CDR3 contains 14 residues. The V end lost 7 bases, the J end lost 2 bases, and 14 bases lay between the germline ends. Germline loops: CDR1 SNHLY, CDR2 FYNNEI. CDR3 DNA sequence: TGTGCCAGCACCTTTACACGTGGAAACTATGGCTACACCTTC. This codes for CASTFTRGNYGYTF.

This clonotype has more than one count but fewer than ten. As DNA, the CDR3 is TGTGCCAGCAGTAGGGAGGTCTCCTACGAGCAGTACTTC. It codes for CASSREVSYEQYF. The rearrangement joins TRBV6-5 to TRBJ2-7; D perhaps matches TRBD2 (6 bases). CDR3 length: 13 residues. CDR1 and CDR2 (germline): MNHEY, SVGAGI. Trimming took 5 bases from V and 0 from J, leaving 8 bases between them.

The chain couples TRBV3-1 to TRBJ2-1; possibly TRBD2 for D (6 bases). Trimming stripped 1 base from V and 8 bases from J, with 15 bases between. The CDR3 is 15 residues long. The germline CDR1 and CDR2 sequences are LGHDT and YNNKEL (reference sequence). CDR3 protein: CASSQAGGMGYEQFF. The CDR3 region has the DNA TGTGCCAGCAGCCAAGCAGGCGGGATGGGTTATGAGCAGTTCTTC.

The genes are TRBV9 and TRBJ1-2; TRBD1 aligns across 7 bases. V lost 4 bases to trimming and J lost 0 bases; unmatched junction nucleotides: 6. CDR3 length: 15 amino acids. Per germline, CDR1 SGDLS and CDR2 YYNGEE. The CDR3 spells CASSFGQEANYGYTF. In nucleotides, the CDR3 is TGTGCCAGCAGCTTCGGACAGGAAGCTAACTATGGCTACACCTTC.

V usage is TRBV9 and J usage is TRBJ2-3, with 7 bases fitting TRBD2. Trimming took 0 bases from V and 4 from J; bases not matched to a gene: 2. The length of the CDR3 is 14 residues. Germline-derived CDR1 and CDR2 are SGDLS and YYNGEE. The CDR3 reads CASSVGTSADTQYF. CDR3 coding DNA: TGTGCCAGCAGCGTAGGGACTAGTGCAGATACGCAGTATTTT.

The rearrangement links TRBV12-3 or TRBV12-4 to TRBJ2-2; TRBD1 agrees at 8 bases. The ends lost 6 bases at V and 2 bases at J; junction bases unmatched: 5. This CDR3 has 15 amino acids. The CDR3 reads CASSRGQGNTGELFF. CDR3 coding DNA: TGTGCCAGCAGCCGCGGACAGGGTAACACCGGGGAGCTGTTTTTT.

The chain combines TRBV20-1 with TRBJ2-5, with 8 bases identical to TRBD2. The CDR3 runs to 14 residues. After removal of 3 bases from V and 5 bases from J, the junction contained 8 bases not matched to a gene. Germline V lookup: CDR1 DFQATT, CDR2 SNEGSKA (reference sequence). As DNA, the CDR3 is TGCAGTGCTAGTATAGGTCTAGCGGGTGAGACCCAGTACTTC. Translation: CSASIGLAGETQYF.

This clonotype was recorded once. The CDR3 bases are TGTGCCAGCAGCCCTCGCGACGAGCAGTACTTC. It encodes CASSPRDEQYF. J is TRBJ2-7 and V is TRBV28, with unresolved D. Germline CDR1 MDHEN, CDR2 SYDVKM. The CDR3 covers 11 residues. The V gene lost 6 bases and the J gene lost 5 bases, with 8 bases spanning the gap.

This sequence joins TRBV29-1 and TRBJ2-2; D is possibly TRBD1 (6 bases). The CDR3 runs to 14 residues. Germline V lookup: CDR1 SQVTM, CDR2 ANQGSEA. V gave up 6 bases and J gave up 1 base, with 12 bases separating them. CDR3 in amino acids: CSVTGSQNTGELFF. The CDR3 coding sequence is TGCAGCGTCACAGGGTCTCAGAACACCGGGGAGCTGTTTTTT.

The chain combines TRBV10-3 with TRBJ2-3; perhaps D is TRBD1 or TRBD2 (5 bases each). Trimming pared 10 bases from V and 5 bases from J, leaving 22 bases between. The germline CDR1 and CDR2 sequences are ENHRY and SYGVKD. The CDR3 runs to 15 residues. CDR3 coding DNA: TGTGCCACCAAAAGAGAGGGGTTGTCGGGAGATACGCAGTATTTT. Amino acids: CATKREGLSGDTQYF.

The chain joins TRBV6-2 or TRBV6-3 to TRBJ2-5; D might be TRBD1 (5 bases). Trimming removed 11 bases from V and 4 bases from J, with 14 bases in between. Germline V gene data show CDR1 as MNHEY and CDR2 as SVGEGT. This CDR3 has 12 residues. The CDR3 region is CAASRARETQYF. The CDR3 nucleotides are TGTGCCGCCAGCAGGGCGAGAGAGACCCAGTACTTC.

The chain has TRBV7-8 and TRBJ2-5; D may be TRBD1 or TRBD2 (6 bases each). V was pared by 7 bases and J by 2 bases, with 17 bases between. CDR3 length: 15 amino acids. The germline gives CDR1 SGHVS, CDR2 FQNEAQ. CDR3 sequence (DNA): TGTGCCAGCATTCTCCAAGGGGGGACACAAGAGACCCAGTACTTC. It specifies CASILQGGTQETQYF.

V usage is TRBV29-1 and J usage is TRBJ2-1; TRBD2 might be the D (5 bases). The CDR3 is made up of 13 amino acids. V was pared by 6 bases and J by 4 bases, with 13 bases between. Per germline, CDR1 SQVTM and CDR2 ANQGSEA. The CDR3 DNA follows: TGCAGCGTCGCCGGGGTCCTTTACAATGAGCAGTTCTTC. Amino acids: CSVAGVLYNEQFF.

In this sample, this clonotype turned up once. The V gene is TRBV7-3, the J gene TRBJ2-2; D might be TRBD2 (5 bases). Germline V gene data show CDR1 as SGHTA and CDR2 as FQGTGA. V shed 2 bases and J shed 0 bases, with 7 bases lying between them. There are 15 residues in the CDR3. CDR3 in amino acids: CASSLDGTNTGELFF. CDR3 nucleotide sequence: TGTGCCAGCAGCTTAGACGGGACGAACACCGGGGAGCTGTTTTTT. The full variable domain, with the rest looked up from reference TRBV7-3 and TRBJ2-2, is GAGVSQTPSNKVTEKGKYVELRCDPISGHTALYWYRQSLGQGPEFLIYFQGTGAADDSGLPNDRFFAVRPEGSVSTLKIQRTERGDSAVYLCASSLDGTNTGELFFGEGSRLTVL.

The CDR3 region is CSARDNRGGNTGELFF. CDR3 DNA: TGCAGTGCTAGAGATAACCGGGGGGGGAACACCGGGGAGCTGTTTTTT. The chain combines TRBV20-1 with TRBJ2-2, with TRBD2 identical over 8 bases. Germline V lookup: CDR1 DFQATT, CDR2 SNEGSKA (reference sequence). The CDR3 consists of 16 residues. J gave up 1 base and V 0 bases, and 4 bases lay outside the gene matches.

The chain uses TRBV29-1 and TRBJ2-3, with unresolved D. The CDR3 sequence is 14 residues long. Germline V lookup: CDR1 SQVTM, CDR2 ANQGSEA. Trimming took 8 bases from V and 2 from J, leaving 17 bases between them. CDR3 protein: CSSLGGAITDTQYF. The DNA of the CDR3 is TGCAGCTCACTCGGTGGAGCCATCACAGATACGCAGTATTTT.

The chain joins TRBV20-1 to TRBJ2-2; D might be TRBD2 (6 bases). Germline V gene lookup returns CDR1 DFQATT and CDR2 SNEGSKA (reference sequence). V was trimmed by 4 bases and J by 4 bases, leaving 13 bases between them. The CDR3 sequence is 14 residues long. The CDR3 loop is CSAIDGSPTGELFF. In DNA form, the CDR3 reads TGCAGTGCTATAGACGGGAGTCCCACCGGGGAGCTGTTTTTT.

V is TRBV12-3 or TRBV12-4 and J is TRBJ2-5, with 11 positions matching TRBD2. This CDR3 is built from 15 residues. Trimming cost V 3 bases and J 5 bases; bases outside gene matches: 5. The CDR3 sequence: CASSLLAGGRETQYF. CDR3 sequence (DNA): TGTGCCAGCAGTTTGCTAGCGGGAGGTCGCGAGACCCAGTACTTC.

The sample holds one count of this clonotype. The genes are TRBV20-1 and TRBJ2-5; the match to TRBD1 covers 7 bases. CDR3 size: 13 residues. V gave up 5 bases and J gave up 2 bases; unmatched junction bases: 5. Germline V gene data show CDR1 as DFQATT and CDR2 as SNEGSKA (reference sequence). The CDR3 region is CSAGTDMQETQYF. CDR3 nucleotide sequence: TGCAGTGCTGGGACAGATATGCAAGAGACCCAGTACTTC.

The CDR3 protein is CASSAPNTGELFF. The CDR3, as DNA: TGTGCCAGCTCAGCTCCGAACACCGGGGAGCTGTTTTTT. The gene calls are TRBV18 and TRBJ2-2; D gene unclear. Per germline, CDR1 KGHSH and CDR2 LQKENI. The CDR3 length is 13 residues. V was trimmed by 5 bases and J by 0 bases, leaving 4 bases between them.

CDR3 loop: CAIRQGRSTDTQYF. CDR3 nucleotide sequence: TGTGCCATCAGACAGGGGCGAAGCACAGATACGCAGTATTTT. This rearrangement joins TRBV10-3 to TRBJ2-3; 7 bases match TRBD1. The junction had 3 bases not matched to a gene; V was cut back by 6 bases and J by 0 bases. The V gene's germline CDR1 is ENHRY and CDR2 SYGVKD. This CDR3 is 14 amino acids long.

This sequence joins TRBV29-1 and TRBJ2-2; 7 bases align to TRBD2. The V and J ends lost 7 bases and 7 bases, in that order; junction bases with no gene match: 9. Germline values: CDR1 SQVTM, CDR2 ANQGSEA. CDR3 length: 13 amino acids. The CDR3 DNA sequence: TGCAGCGCAGGGACCGGGGGGAGCGGGGAGCTGTTTTTT. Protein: CSAGTGGSGELFF.

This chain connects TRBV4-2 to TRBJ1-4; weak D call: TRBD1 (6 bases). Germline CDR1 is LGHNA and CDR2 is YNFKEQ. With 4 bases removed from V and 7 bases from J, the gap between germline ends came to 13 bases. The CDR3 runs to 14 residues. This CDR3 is CASSPVGGREKLFF. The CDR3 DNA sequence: TGTGCCAGCAGCCCTGTGGGGGGCCGTGAAAAACTGTTTTTT.

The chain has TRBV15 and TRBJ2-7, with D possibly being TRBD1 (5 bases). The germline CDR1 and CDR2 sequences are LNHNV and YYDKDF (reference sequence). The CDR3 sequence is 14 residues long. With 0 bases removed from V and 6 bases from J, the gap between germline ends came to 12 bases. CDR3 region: CATSRDRAGPEQYF. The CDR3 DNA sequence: TGTGCCACCAGCAGAGATCGGGCAGGGCCCGAGCAGTACTTC.

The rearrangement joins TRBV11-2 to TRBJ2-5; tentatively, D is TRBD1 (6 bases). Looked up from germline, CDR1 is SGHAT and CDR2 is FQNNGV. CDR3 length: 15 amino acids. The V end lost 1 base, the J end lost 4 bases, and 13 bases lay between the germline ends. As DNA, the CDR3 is TGTGCCAGCAGCTTAGTTTATGGGGGCCGAGAGACCCAGTACTTC. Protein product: CASSLVYGGRETQYF. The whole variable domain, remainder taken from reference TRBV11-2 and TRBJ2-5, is EAGVAQSPRYKIIEKRQSVAFWCNPISGHATLYWYQQILGQGPKLLIQFQNNGVVDDSQLPKDRFSAERLKGVDSTLKIQPAKLEDSAVYLCASSLVYGGRETQYFGPGTRLLVL.

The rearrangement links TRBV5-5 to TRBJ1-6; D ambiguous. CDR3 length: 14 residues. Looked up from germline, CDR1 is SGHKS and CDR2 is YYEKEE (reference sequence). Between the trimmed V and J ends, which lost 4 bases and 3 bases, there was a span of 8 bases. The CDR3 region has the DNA TGTGCCAGCAGCCCGGGCGGCTATAATTCACCCCTCCACTTT. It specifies CASSPGGYNSPLHF.

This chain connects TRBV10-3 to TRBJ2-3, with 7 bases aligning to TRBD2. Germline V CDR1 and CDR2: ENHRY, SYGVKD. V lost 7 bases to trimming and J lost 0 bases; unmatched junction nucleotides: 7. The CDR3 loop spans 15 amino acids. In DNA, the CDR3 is TGTGCCATCACCATGACCGGGAGGAGCACAGATACGCAGTATTTT. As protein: CAITMTGRSTDTQYF.

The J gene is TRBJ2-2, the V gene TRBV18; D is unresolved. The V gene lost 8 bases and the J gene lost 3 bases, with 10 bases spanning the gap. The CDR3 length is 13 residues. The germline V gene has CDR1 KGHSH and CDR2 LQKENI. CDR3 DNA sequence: TGTGCCAGCCCGAGAGAAGACACCGGGGAGCTGTTTTTT. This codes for CASPREDTGELFF.

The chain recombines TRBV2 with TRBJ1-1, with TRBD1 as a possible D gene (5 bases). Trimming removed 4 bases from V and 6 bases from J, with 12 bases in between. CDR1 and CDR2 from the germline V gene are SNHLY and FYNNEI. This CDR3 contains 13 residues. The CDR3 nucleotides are TGTGCCAGCAGTGTCAGGGACTCGGCTGAAGCTTTCTTT. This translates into CASSVRDSAEAFF.

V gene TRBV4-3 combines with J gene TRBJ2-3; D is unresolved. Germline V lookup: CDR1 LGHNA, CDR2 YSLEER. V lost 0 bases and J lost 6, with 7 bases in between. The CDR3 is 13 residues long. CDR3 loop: CASSQEEFDTQYF. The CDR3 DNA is TGCGCCAGCAGCCAAGAAGAGTTTGATACGCAGTATTTT.

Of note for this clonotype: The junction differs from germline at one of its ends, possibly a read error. CDR3 in amino acids: CATSSTGGSYEQYF. In DNA form, the CDR3 reads TGCGCCACCAGCTCTACCGGGGGCTCCTACGAGCAGTACTTC. This chain connects TRBV5-1 to TRBJ2-7; possible D gene TRBD2, 6 bases. Germline V gene data show CDR1 as SGHRS and CDR2 as YFSETQ. The CDR3 is made up of 14 amino acids.